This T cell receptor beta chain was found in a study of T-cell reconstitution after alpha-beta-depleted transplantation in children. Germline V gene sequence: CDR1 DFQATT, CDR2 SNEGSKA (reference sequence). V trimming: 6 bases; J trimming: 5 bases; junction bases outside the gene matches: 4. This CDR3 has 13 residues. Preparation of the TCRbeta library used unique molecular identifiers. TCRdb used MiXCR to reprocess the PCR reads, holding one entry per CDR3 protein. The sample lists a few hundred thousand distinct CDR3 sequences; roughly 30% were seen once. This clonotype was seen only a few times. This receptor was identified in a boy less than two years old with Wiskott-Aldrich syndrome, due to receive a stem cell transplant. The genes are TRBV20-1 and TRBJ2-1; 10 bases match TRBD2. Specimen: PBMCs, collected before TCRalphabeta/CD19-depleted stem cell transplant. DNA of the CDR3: TGCAGTGCCAAAACTAGCGGGAACAATGAGCAGTTCTTC. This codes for CSAKTSGNNEQFF.